Presented here are 15 T cell receptor beta chains from one specimen sequenced in a study of early T cells in non-severe SARS-CoV-2 infection. TCRdb analysed the 5' RACE reads with MiXCR anew, one entry per CDR3 protein. This sample has almost 30,000 distinct CDR3 sequences; 5.7% occur once, and the top ten carry almost 6%. Sequenced material: whole blood. The receptors stem from an adult who was a healthcare worker with PCR-confirmed SARS-CoV-2 infection or an uninfected control (not recorded which).

This clonotype appeared many times. The rearrangement joins TRBV20-1 to TRBJ1-5; D unresolved. V lost 3 bases and J lost 7, with 13 bases in between. Germline loops: CDR1 DFQATT, CDR2 SNEGSKA (reference sequence). The CDR3 is made up of 13 amino acids. The CDR3 DNA reads as TGCAGTGCTAGTTTGCGGGTCAGACAGCCCCAGCATTTT. Amino acid sequence: CSASLRVRQPQHF.

Ten or more counts support this clonotype. V gene TRBV12-3 or TRBV12-4 combines with J gene TRBJ1-5; TRBD1 aligns across 7 bases. Losses at the gene ends were 5 bases for V and 3 bases for J; bases not matched to a gene: 4. The CDR3 covers 14 residues. CDR3 DNA sequence: TGTGCCAGCAGTCCACAGGGGTTCAATCAGCCCCAGCATTTT. It is translated as CASSPQGFNQPQHF.

This clonotype came up many times. CDR3 DNA sequence: TGTGCCAGCTCGACGATACTTACAGGGAGGATTATTCGGACCGGGGAGCTGTTTTTT. It is translated as CASSTILTGRIIRTGELFF. The chain is built from TRBV18 and TRBJ2-2; D tentatively reads TRBD1 or TRBD2 (6 bases each). The CDR3 is 19 residues long. Trimming left V 6 bases short and J 5 bases short, with 28 bases between. Germline V gives CDR1 KGHSH, CDR2 LQKENI. Combining the CDR3 with reference TRBV18 and TRBJ2-2 gives the whole variable domain NAGVMQNPRHLVRRRGQEARLRCSPMKGHSHVYWYRQLPEEGLKFMVYLQKENIIDESGMPKERFSAEFPKEGPSILRIQQVVRGDSAAYFCASSTILTGRIIRTGELFFGEGSRLTVL.

The chain combines TRBV20-1 with TRBJ2-4, with D possibly matching TRBD2 (6 bases). CDR1 and CDR2 (germline): DFQATT, SNEGSKA (reference sequence). The CDR3 sequence is 14 residues long. V was trimmed by 4 bases and J by 0 bases, leaving 10 bases between them. CDR3 amino acids: CSAILGGAKNIQYF. CDR3 nucleotides: TGCAGTGCTATTCTCGGGGGAGCCAAAAACATTCAGTACTTC.

This chain uses TRBV7-2 with TRBJ1-1, with D possibly being TRBD1 (5 bases). Germline V gene sequence: CDR1 SGHTA, CDR2 FQGNSA. The V and J ends lost 0 bases and 5 bases respectively, with 10 bases between them. This CDR3 comprises 14 residues. The CDR3 loop is CASSLAPGLTEAFF. In DNA, the CDR3 is TGTGCCAGCAGCTTAGCGCCGGGGCTGACTGAAGCTTTCTTT.

This clonotype was recorded at least ten times. The V call is TRBV29-1, the J call TRBJ2-3, with TRBD2 matching 7 bases. Germline CDR1 and CDR2: SQVTM and ANQGSEA. CDR3 length equals 15 residues. V lost 6 bases and J lost 3; bases outside the gene matches: 12. CDR3 protein: CSVSPPAGRTDTQYF. CDR3 DNA: TGCAGCGTGTCGCCCCCAGCGGGGCGGACAGATACGCAGTATTTT.

This clonotype came up many times. The chain couples TRBV4-3 to TRBJ1-6, with D perhaps matching TRBD1 (6 bases). Trimming cost V 0 bases and J 10 bases, with 19 bases left between them. Germline V gene lookup returns CDR1 LGHNA and CDR2 YSLEER. The CDR3 is 17 amino acids. The CDR3 coding sequence is TGCGCCAGCAGCCAAGATAAGTCGGGGGGCCCGTGGTCACCCCTCCACTTT. Protein sequence: CASSQDKSGGPWSPLHF.

This clonotype showed up many times. The J gene is TRBJ1-6, the V gene TRBV20-1; D is unresolved. The ends were cut back, 3 bases at V and 8 bases at J, with 14 bases in the middle. CDR3 size: 14 residues. The germline gives CDR1 DFQATT, CDR2 SNEGSKA (reference sequence). CDR3 sequence reads: CSARAQTGYSPLHF. CDR3 sequence (DNA): TGCAGTGCTAGGGCGCAGACGGGCTATTCACCCCTCCACTTT.

This clonotype is judged medium-sized (0.01 to 0.1%). The V gene is TRBV6-5, the J gene TRBJ2-7; D is possibly TRBD1 (6 bases). Per the germline V gene, CDR1 is MNHEY and CDR2 is SVGAGI. Trimming shortened V by 6 bases and J by 0 bases, and 18 bases separated the two germline ends. The CDR3 runs 16 residues. The CDR3 nucleotides are TGTGCCAGCAGCCCATCAATAGGGGGTTACTCCTACGAGCAGTACTTC. Amino acid sequence: CASSPSIGGYSYEQYF.

This clonotype was counted at least ten times. The chain joins TRBV20-1 to TRBJ1-2, with 9 positions matching TRBD1. V dropped 6 bases and J dropped 3; count of bases not matched to a gene: 8. CDR3 length equals 14 residues. Germline CDR1 reads DFQATT; CDR2 reads SNEGSKA (reference sequence). In nucleotides, the CDR3 is TGCAGTGCGCCGAGACAGGGGGGATACTATGGCTACACCTTC. It translates to CSAPRQGGYYGYTF.

This clonotype was counted ten times or more. CDR3 sequence (DNA): TGTGCCAGCAGCTCCTACAGGGGTCCTGTTGGCACTGAAGCTTTCTTT. Its translation: CASSSYRGPVGTEAFF. The chain joins TRBV7-8 to TRBJ1-1; TRBD1 aligns across 7 bases. This CDR3 region has 16 residues. V shed 4 bases and J 4 bases; nucleotides not matched to a gene: 12. Germline V gives CDR1 SGHVS, CDR2 FQNEAQ.

The chain is built from TRBV6-5 and TRBJ1-2; perhaps TRBD1 as D (5 bases). V lost 4 bases to trimming and J lost 2 bases, with 20 bases between them. The CDR3 totals 17 residues. CDR1 and CDR2 (germline): MNHEY, SVGAGI. This CDR3 is CASSFRDGPSVNYGYTF. The CDR3 region has the DNA TGTGCCAGCAGTTTTCGGGACGGACCTAGTGTGAACTATGGCTACACCTTC.

At least ten counts were recorded for this clonotype. J is TRBJ2-3 and V is TRBV29-1; D is perhaps TRBD2 (6 bases). The CDR3 totals 13 residues. V was trimmed by 4 bases and J by 10 bases, leaving 18 bases between them. Germline loops: CDR1 SQVTM, CDR2 ANQGSEA. The CDR3 sequence: CSVGSGEDGSQYF. The CDR3 DNA reads TGCAGCGTTGGAAGTGGGGAGGACGGCTCGCAGTATTTT.

This clonotype was counted ten times or more. The rearrangement uses TRBV25-1 and TRBJ1-4; D unclear. The ends were cut back, 1 base at V and 2 bases at J, with 8 bases in the middle. In germline, CDR1 is MGHDK, CDR2 SYGVNS. CDR3 length: 15 residues. The CDR3 bases are TGTGCCAGCAGTGAATCCGGGGAGACTAATGAAAAACTGTTTTTT. This translates into CASSESGETNEKLFF.

This clonotype showed up just a few times. This chain uses TRBV7-6 with TRBJ2-1; D unclear. The CDR3 spans 17 residues. CDR1 is SGHVS, CDR2 FNYEAQ, per germline. The V end lost 2 bases, the J end lost 6 bases, and 20 bases lay between the germline ends. CDR3 sequence reads: CASSLYSLLGYGNEQFF. CDR3 nucleotide sequence: TGTGCCAGCAGCTTATACAGTCTTCTCGGCTACGGCAATGAGCAGTTCTTC. The full variable domain, with the rest looked up from reference TRBV7-6 and TRBJ2-1, is GAGVSQSPRYKVTKRGQDVALRCDPISGHVSLYWYRQALGQGPEFLTYFNYEAQQDKSGLPNDRFSAERPEGSISTLTIQRTEQRDSAMYRCASSLYSLLGYGNEQFFGPGTRLTVL.